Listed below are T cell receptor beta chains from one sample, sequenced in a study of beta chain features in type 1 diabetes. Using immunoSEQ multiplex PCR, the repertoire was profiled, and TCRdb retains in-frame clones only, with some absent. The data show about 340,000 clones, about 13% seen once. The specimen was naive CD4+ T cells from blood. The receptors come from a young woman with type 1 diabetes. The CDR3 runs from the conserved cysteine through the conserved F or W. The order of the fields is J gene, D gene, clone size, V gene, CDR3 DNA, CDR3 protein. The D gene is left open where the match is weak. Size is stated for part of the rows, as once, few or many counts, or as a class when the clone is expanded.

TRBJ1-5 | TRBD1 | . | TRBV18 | TGTGCCAGCTCACCCGACAGGGGAGGGCAGCCCCAGCATTTT | CASSPDRGGQPQHF
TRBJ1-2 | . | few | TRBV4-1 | TGCGCCAGCAGCCAAGCCCTTCTAGACGTAGGGGATCGCTATGGCTACACCTTC | CASSQALLDVGDRYGYTF
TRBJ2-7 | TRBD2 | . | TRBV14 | TGTGCCAGCAGCCAGGCACCAGCGGGAGGTGCCTACGAGCAGTACTTC | CASSQAPAGGAYEQYF
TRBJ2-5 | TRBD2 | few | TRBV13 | TGTGCCAGCACCCACGGCGGGGGGGAGACCCAGTACTTC | CASTHGGGETQYF
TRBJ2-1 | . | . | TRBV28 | TGTGCCAGCAGTACCCCTAGCACTAGCTCCTACAATGAGCAGTTCTTC | CASSTPSTSSYNEQFF
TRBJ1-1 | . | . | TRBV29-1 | TGCAGCGTTGAACCTTTCGGAGGGGCAGGCACTGAAGCTTTCTTT | CSVEPFGGAGTEAFF
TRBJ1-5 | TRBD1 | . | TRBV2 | TGTGCCAGCAATGAGGGGGCACAGCCCCAGCATTTT | CASNEGAQPQHF
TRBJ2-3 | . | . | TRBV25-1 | TGTGCCAGCAGCGGGAGTCTGAGCACAGATACGCAGTATTTT | CASSGSLSTDTQYF
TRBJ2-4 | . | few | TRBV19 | TGTGCCAGTAGTTCCCCAGGCCGCAAAAACATTCAGTACTTC | CASSSPGRKNIQYF
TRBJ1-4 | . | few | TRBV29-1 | TGCAGCGTTGAAGGGGAGAGGGATGAAAAACTGTTTTTT | CSVEGERDEKLFF
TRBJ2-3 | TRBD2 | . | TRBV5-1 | TGCGCCAGCAGCTTGGCCGGGGGGGCAGATACGCAGTATTTT | CASSLAGGADTQYF
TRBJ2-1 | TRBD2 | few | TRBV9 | TGTGCCAGCAGCGTAGAGTCTAGCGGGAGCAATGAGCAGTTCTTC | CASSVESSGSNEQFF
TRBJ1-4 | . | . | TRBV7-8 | TGTGCCAGCAGCTTACGAGCGGTGGCGACTAATGAAAAACTGTTTTTT | CASSLRAVATNEKLFF
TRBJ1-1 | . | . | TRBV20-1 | TGCAGTGCCGGACAGAACACTGAAGCTTTCTTT | CSAGQNTEAFF
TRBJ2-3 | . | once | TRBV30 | TGTGCCTGGAGTGTGGCGGGGGCTAGCACAGATACGCAGTATTTT | CAWSVAGASTDTQYF
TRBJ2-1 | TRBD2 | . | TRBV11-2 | TGTGCCAGCAGCTTAGTGGCTAGCGGAGGCTCCTACAATGAGCAGTTCTTC | CASSLVASGGSYNEQFF
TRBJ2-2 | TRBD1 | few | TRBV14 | TGTGCCAGCAGCCCCCGTTGGACAGGGTTCGCCGGGGAGCTGTTTTTT | CASSPRWTGFAGELFF
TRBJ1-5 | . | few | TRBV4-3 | TGCGCCAGCAGCCCCACGTGGGGAGGGGCGTTCAATCAGCCCCAGCATTTT | CASSPTWGGAFNQPQHF
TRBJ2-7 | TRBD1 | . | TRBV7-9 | TGTGCCAGCAGCGCCACCGGGACAGCAAGCAACGAGCAGTACTTC | CASSATGTASNEQYF
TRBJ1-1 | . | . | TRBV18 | TGTGCCAGCTCACCGCTACTGAGCGGTGTGAACACTGAAGCTTTCTTT | CASSPLLSGVNTEAFF
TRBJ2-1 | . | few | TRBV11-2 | TGTGCCAGCAGCTCGATTCGGGGGAGCTACAATGAGCAGTTCTTC | CASSSIRGSYNEQFF
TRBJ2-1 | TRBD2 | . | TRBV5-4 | TGTGCCAGCAGCCCGAGACTTCTAGCGGGTCAACCCAATGAGCAGTTCTTC | CASSPRLLAGQPNEQFF
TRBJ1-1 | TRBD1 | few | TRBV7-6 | TGTGCCAGCAGCGTTACAGGGGAAGGCACTGAAGCTTTCTTT | CASSVTGEGTEAFF
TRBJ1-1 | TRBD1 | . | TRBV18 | TGTGCCAGCTCACCACAAGGACAGGGGAATGAAGCTTTCTTT | CASSPQGQGNEAFF
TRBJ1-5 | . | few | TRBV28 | TGTGCCAGCAGTTTAGGGGGGGCTTTCGGTCAGCCCCAGCATTTT | CASSLGGAFGQPQHF
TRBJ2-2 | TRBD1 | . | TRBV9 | TGTGCCAGCAGCGTAATCGGGACAGCGAACACCGGGGAGCTGTTTTTT | CASSVIGTANTGELFF
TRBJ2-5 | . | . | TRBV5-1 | TGCGCCAGCAGCTTGAATGGAGTAGGAGGGCAAGAGACCCAGTACTTC | CASSLNGVGGQETQYF
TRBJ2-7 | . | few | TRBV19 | TGTGCCAGTAGTGGGGGGTCAACCCGTCGGGAGCAGTACTTC | CASSGGSTRREQYF
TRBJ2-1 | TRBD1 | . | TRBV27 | TGTGCCAGCACCAAAACCGGACAGGGCTACAATGAGCAGTTCTTC | CASTKTGQGYNEQFF
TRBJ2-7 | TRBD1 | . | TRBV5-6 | TGTGCCAGCAGCTTGGCCGGGACAGTCTACGAGCAGTACTTC | CASSLAGTVYEQYF
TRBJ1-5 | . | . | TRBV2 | TGTGCCAGCGTCCCGCGGCAGGGCGCTAAGGGCAATCAGCCCCAGCATTTT | CASVPRQGAKGNQPQHF
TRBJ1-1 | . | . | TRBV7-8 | TGTGCCAGCAGCCTCTATGGGGGAGGGAACACTGAAGCTTTCTTT | CASSLYGGGNTEAFF
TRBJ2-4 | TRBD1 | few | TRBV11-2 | TGTGCCAGCAGCTTAGCGAGGGGGCTAAACATTCAGTACTTC | CASSLARGLNIQYF
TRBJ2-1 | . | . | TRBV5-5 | TGTGCCAGCAGCTTAGAAACCAGGGGTGGTTCGTTCTTC | CASSLETRGGSFF
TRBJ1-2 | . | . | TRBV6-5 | TGTGCCAGCAGTCGGTCGGGTTTCCCTAACTATGGCTACACCTTC | CASSRSGFPNYGYTF
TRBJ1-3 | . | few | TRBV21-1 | TGTGCCAGCGCCCCACGAGGGGGCTCTGGAAACACCATATATTTT | CASAPRGGSGNTIYF
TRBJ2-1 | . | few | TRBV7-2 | TGTGCCAGCAGCTCTGAGGGAGGTGAGCAGTTCTTC | CASSSEGGEQFF
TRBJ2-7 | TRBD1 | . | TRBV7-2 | TGTGCCAGCAGCCTAAGGACAGGCCGGAACTACGAGCAGTACTTC | CASSLRTGRNYEQYF
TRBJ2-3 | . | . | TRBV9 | TGTGCCAGCAGCGCACTGGACTACGCCTCCACAGATACGCAGTATTTT | CASSALDYASTDTQYF
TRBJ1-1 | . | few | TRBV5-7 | TGTGCCAGCAGGCGAATACGGAGCCTAGGCACTGAAGCTTTCTTT | CASRRIRSLGTEAFF
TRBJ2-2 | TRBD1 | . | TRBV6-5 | TGTGCCAGCAGTCGAACAGGGGCGAACACCGGGGAGCTGTTTTTT | CASSRTGANTGELFF